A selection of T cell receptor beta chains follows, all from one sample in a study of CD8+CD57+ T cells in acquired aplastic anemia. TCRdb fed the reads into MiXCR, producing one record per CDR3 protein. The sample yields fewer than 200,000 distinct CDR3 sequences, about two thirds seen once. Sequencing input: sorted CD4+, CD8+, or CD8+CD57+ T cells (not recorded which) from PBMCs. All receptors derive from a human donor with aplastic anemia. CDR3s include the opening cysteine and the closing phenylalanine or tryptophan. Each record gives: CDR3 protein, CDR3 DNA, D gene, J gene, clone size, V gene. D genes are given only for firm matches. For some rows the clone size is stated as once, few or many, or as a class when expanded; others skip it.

CDR3 protein: CASSQGSGTTYEQYF
CDR3 DNA: TGCGCCAGCAGCCAAGGAAGCGGGACAACCTACGAGCAGTACTTC
D gene: .
J gene: TRBJ2-7
clone size: .
V gene: TRBV4-1

CDR3 protein: CASSIGLAGVHEQYF
CDR3 DNA: TGCGCCAGCAGCATTGGACTAGCGGGAGTCCACGAGCAGTACTTC
D gene: TRBD2
J gene: TRBJ2-7
clone size: .
V gene: TRBV5-1

CDR3 protein: CASSEQGRYEQYF
CDR3 DNA: TGTGCCAGCAGTGAACAGGGGCGCTACGAGCAGTACTTC
D gene: .
J gene: TRBJ2-7
clone size: .
V gene: TRBV2

CDR3 protein: CATSPRGGGNSPLHF
CDR3 DNA: TGTGCCACCAGCCCGCGTGGGGGGGGTAATTCACCCCTCCACTTT
D gene: .
J gene: TRBJ1-6
clone size: .
V gene: TRBV15

CDR3 protein: CASSEISGGQGQETQYF
CDR3 DNA: TGTGCCAGCAGTGAGATCAGTGGAGGGCAGGGGCAAGAGACCCAGTACTTC
D gene: .
J gene: TRBJ2-5
clone size: many
V gene: TRBV6-1

CDR3 protein: CATSGTDFTEAFF
CDR3 DNA: TGTGCCACCAGTGGGACGGACTTCACTGAAGCTTTCTTT
D gene: .
J gene: TRBJ1-1
clone size: .
V gene: TRBV24-1

CDR3 protein: CASSPDTNEQFF
CDR3 DNA: TGTGCCAGCAGCCCGGACACCAATGAGCAGTTCTTC
D gene: .
J gene: TRBJ2-1
clone size: .
V gene: TRBV7-3

CDR3 protein: CASSLVGYFSYEQYF
CDR3 DNA: TGCGCCAGCAGCTTGGTTGGCTACTTCTCCTACGAGCAGTACTTC
D gene: .
J gene: TRBJ2-7
clone size: once
V gene: TRBV5-1

CDR3 protein: CASSINPAEEQETQYF
CDR3 DNA: TGTGCCAGTAGTATAAATCCAGCGGAGGAGCAAGAGACCCAGTACTTC
D gene: .
J gene: TRBJ2-5
clone size: many
V gene: TRBV19

CDR3 protein: CASSRPGGYEQYF
CDR3 DNA: TGTGCCAGCAGCCGGCCGGGGGGCTACGAGCAGTACTTC
D gene: TRBD2
J gene: TRBJ2-7
clone size: once
V gene: TRBV5-6

CDR3 protein: CSVVGGGGSGNTIYF
CDR3 DNA: TGCAGCGTCGTAGGCGGGGGCGGCTCTGGAAACACCATATATTTT
D gene: .
J gene: TRBJ1-3
clone size: few
V gene: TRBV29-1

CDR3 protein: CATSDPPRTGSYEQYF
CDR3 DNA: TGTGCCACCAGTGATCCCCCCCGGACAGGCTCCTACGAGCAGTACTTC
D gene: TRBD1
J gene: TRBJ2-7
clone size: .
V gene: TRBV25-1

CDR3 protein: CASSGGQFTGELFF
CDR3 DNA: TGTGCCAGCAGTGGGGGACAGTTTACCGGGGAGCTGTTTTTT
D gene: TRBD1
J gene: TRBJ2-2
clone size: .
V gene: TRBV25-1

CDR3 protein: CASSIDRGQPQHF
CDR3 DNA: TGTGCCAGTAGTATCGACAGGGGCCAGCCCCAGCATTTT
D gene: TRBD1
J gene: TRBJ1-5
clone size: few
V gene: TRBV19

CDR3 protein: CARRGAGMNTEAFF
CDR3 DNA: TGTGCCAGGCGCGGGGCGGGGATGAACACTGAAGCTTTCTTT
D gene: .
J gene: TRBJ1-1
clone size: .
V gene: TRBV7-9

CDR3 protein: CASSLLQGTDTQYF
CDR3 DNA: TGCGCCAGCAGCTTACTCCAAGGCACAGATACGCAGTATTTT
D gene: .
J gene: TRBJ2-3
clone size: .
V gene: TRBV5-1

CDR3 protein: CASSPGQGGQETQYF
CDR3 DNA: TGTGCCAGCAGCCCCGGACAGGGAGGGCAAGAGACCCAGTACTTC
D gene: .
J gene: TRBJ2-5
clone size: .
V gene: TRBV7-9

CDR3 protein: CASSTALNTEAFF
CDR3 DNA: TGTGCCAGCAGCACAGCTTTGAACACTGAAGCTTTCTTT
D gene: .
J gene: TRBJ1-1
clone size: once
V gene: TRBV7-2

CDR3 protein: CASSNMGSPLHF
CDR3 DNA: TGTGCCAGTAGTAACATGGGCTCACCCCTCCACTTT
D gene: .
J gene: TRBJ1-6
clone size: few
V gene: TRBV19

CDR3 protein: CASSPGGQGGNTEAFF
CDR3 DNA: TGTGCCAGCAGCCCTGGGGGGCAGGGGGGGAACACTGAAGCTTTCTTT
D gene: TRBD1
J gene: TRBJ1-1
clone size: .
V gene: TRBV12-3/TRBV12-4

CDR3 protein: CASSLGRARVGAGDSPLHF
CDR3 DNA: TGCGCCAGCAGCTTGGGCCGGGCCAGGGTAGGAGCAGGGGATTCACCCCTCCACTTT
D gene: .
J gene: TRBJ1-6
clone size: .
V gene: TRBV5-1

CDR3 protein: CASKNRSGAGTYEQYF
CDR3 DNA: TGCGCCAGCAAAAACAGGAGCGGGGCTGGAACCTACGAGCAGTACTTC
D gene: TRBD2
J gene: TRBJ2-7
clone size: .
V gene: TRBV10-2

CDR3 protein: CATSDLSDGLEKLFF
CDR3 DNA: TGTGCCACCAGTGATTTGAGTGATGGCCTTGAAAAACTGTTTTTT
D gene: .
J gene: TRBJ1-4
clone size: .
V gene: TRBV24-1

CDR3 protein: CSTWGRADEQYF
CDR3 DNA: TGCAGCACATGGGGGAGGGCAGACGAGCAGTACTTC
D gene: TRBD2
J gene: TRBJ2-7
clone size: .
V gene: TRBV20-1

CDR3 protein: CASSEYWDTEAFF
CDR3 DNA: TGTGCCAGCAGTGAATATTGGGACACTGAGGCTTTCTTT
D gene: .
J gene: TRBJ1-1
clone size: few
V gene: TRBV25-1

CDR3 protein: CAISVDRGIAEPQHF
CDR3 DNA: TGTGCCATCAGTGTCGACAGGGGAATTGCGGAGCCCCAGCATTTT
D gene: TRBD1
J gene: TRBJ1-5
clone size: once
V gene: TRBV10-3

CDR3 protein: CASSSGQTYEQYF
CDR3 DNA: TGTGCCAGCAGCTCGGGACAGACCTACGAGCAGTACTTC
D gene: TRBD1
J gene: TRBJ2-7
clone size: .
V gene: TRBV5-6

CDR3 protein: CASSLLGLSNEQFF
CDR3 DNA: TGTGCCAGCAGCCTGCTAGGACTGAGCAATGAGCAGTTCTTC
D gene: .
J gene: TRBJ2-1
clone size: few
V gene: TRBV7-2

CDR3 protein: CASTDKNTEAFF
CDR3 DNA: TGTGCCAGCACCGACAAGAACACTGAAGCTTTCTTT
D gene: .
J gene: TRBJ1-1
clone size: .
V gene: TRBV6-6

CDR3 protein: CASSYVPRETQYF
CDR3 DNA: TGTGCCAGCAGTTACGTCCCCCGGGAGACCCAGTACTTC
D gene: .
J gene: TRBJ2-5
clone size: many
V gene: TRBV6-5

CDR3 protein: CATSYGQGADTQYF
CDR3 DNA: TGTGCCACCTCATATGGCCAGGGGGCAGATACGCAGTATTTT
D gene: TRBD1
J gene: TRBJ2-3
clone size: .
V gene: TRBV24-1

CDR3 protein: CSAGAGSTRPGYTF
CDR3 DNA: TGCAGTGCTGGGGCGGGCTCTACACGGCCTGGCTACACCTTC
D gene: .
J gene: TRBJ1-2
clone size: .
V gene: TRBV20-1

CDR3 protein: CASSPLGRSQETQYF
CDR3 DNA: TGTGCCAGCAGCCCCCTGGGGCGGAGCCAAGAGACCCAGTACTTC
D gene: .
J gene: TRBJ2-5
clone size: few
V gene: TRBV9

CDR3 protein: CASSPGYDGNQPQHF
CDR3 DNA: TGTGCCAGCAGCCCAGGGTATGACGGCAATCAGCCCCAGCATTTT
D gene: .
J gene: TRBJ1-5
clone size: .
V gene: TRBV7-9

CDR3 protein: CASSDIGRFSGANVLTF
CDR3 DNA: TGTGCCAGCAGTGATATCGGACGTTTCTCTGGGGCCAACGTCCTGACTTTC
D gene: .
J gene: TRBJ2-6
clone size: once
V gene: TRBV6-1

CDR3 protein: CSARPTGTTNSPLHF
CDR3 DNA: TGCAGTGCCCGCCCAACAGGGACGACGAATTCACCCCTCCACTTT
D gene: .
J gene: TRBJ1-6
clone size: .
V gene: TRBV20-1

CDR3 protein: CATSDPSGGSYNEQFF
CDR3 DNA: TGTGCCACCAGTGACCCTAGCGGGGGCTCCTACAATGAGCAGTTCTTC
D gene: TRBD2
J gene: TRBJ2-1
clone size: .
V gene: TRBV24-1

CDR3 protein: CASTPGLAGEDTQYF
CDR3 DNA: TGTGCCAGCACCCCGGGACTAGCGGGAGAAGATACGCAGTATTTT
D gene: TRBD2
J gene: TRBJ2-3
clone size: .
V gene: TRBV11-2

CDR3 protein: CASRPTGGSGNTIYF
CDR3 DNA: TGTGCCAGCAGACCTACCGGGGGCTCTGGAAACACCATATATTTT
D gene: .
J gene: TRBJ1-3
clone size: .
V gene: TRBV2

CDR3 protein: CASSDRLSYEQYF
CDR3 DNA: TGTGCCAGTAGTGACAGGCTCTCCTACGAGCAGTACTTC
D gene: .
J gene: TRBJ2-7
clone size: .
V gene: TRBV19

CDR3 protein: CASSLSGSSYNEQFF
CDR3 DNA: TGCGCCAGCAGCTTGTCAGGGAGCTCCTACAATGAGCAGTTCTTC
D gene: .
J gene: TRBJ2-1
clone size: .
V gene: TRBV5-1

CDR3 protein: CASSSLGRGGGYSF
CDR3 DNA: TGCGCCAGCAGCTCCCTCGGCAGGGGTGGTGGCTACTCCTTC
D gene: .
J gene: TRBJ1-2
clone size: .
V gene: TRBV5-1

CDR3 protein: CATGGGTQYF
CDR3 DNA: TGCGCCACGGGGGGGGGTACGCAGTATTTT
D gene: TRBD2
J gene: TRBJ2-3
clone size: .
V gene: TRBV10-2

CDR3 protein: CASSFTGEGNQPQHF
CDR3 DNA: TGTGCCAGCAGCTTCACAGGGGAGGGCAATCAGCCCCAGCATTTT
D gene: TRBD1
J gene: TRBJ1-5
clone size: .
V gene: TRBV7-2

CDR3 protein: CSTPRASIYSPLHF
CDR3 DNA: TGCAGCACGCCCCGGGCCTCGATTTATTCACCCCTCCACTTT
D gene: .
J gene: TRBJ1-6
clone size: few
V gene: TRBV29-1

CDR3 protein: CASSDGTGGTGELFF
CDR3 DNA: TGTGCCAGCAGTGACGGGACAGGGGGCACCGGGGAGCTGTTTTTT
D gene: TRBD1
J gene: TRBJ2-2
clone size: few
V gene: TRBV6-4

CDR3 protein: CASSLTPNTGELFF
CDR3 DNA: TGTGCCAGCAGTCTTACGCCGAACACCGGGGAGCTGTTTTTT
D gene: .
J gene: TRBJ2-2
clone size: .
V gene: TRBV9

CDR3 protein: CASSSNSNQPQHF
CDR3 DNA: TGTGCCAGCAGCTCTAATAGCAATCAGCCCCAGCATTTT
D gene: .
J gene: TRBJ1-5
clone size: .
V gene: TRBV7-2

CDR3 protein: CASSKDRANSPLHF
CDR3 DNA: TGTGCCAGCAGTAAGGACAGGGCCAATTCACCCCTCCACTTT
D gene: TRBD1
J gene: TRBJ1-6
clone size: few
V gene: TRBV6-4

CDR3 protein: CASTPPLSSYNEQFF
CDR3 DNA: TGTGCCAGCACCCCACCCCTAAGCTCCTACAATGAGCAGTTCTTC
D gene: .
J gene: TRBJ2-1
clone size: .
V gene: TRBV5-1

CDR3 protein: CASRILAGVSTEAFF
CDR3 DNA: TGTGCCAGCAGAATATTGGCAGGAGTGAGCACTGAAGCTTTCTTT
D gene: .
J gene: TRBJ1-1
clone size: once
V gene: TRBV7-8

CDR3 protein: CASSLGTGRGEQYF
CDR3 DNA: TGTGCTAGCAGTTTAGGCACAGGGAGGGGGGAGCAGTACTTC
D gene: .
J gene: TRBJ2-7
clone size: few
V gene: TRBV12-5

CDR3 protein: CASSIVLGLLYEQYF
CDR3 DNA: TGTGCCAGTAGTATAGTCCTCGGGTTACTCTACGAGCAGTACTTC
D gene: .
J gene: TRBJ2-7
clone size: .
V gene: TRBV19

CDR3 protein: CASSLAGGEETQYF
CDR3 DNA: TGTGCCAGCAGCTTGGCAGGGGGCGAAGAGACCCAGTACTTC
D gene: TRBD1
J gene: TRBJ2-5
clone size: few
V gene: TRBV5-4

CDR3 protein: CASNPGGYEQYF
CDR3 DNA: TGTGCCAGCAACCCGGGGGGTTACGAGCAGTACTTC
D gene: TRBD2
J gene: TRBJ2-7
clone size: few
V gene: TRBV7-9